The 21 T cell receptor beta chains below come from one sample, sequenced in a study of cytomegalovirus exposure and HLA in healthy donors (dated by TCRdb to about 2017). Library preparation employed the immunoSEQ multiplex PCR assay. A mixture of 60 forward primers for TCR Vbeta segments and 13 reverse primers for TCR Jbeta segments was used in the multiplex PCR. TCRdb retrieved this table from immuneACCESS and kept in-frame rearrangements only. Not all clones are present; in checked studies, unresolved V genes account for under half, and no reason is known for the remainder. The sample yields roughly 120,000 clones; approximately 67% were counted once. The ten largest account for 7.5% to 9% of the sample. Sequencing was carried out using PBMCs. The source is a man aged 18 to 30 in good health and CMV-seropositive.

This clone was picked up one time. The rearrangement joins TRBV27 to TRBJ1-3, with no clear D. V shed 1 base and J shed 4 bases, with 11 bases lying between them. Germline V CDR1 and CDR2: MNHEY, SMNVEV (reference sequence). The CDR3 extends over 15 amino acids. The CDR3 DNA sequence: TGTGCCAGCAGTTTATTGCCGGGAGCGGGAAACACCATATATTTT. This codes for CASSLLPGAGNTIYF.

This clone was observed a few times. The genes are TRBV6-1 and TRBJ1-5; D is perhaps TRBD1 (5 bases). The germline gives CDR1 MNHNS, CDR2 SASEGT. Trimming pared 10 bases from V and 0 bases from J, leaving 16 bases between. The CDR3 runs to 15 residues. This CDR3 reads CATRIQGYSNQPQHF. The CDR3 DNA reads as TGTGCCACCCGGATTCAGGGATATAGCAATCAGCCCCAGCATTTT.

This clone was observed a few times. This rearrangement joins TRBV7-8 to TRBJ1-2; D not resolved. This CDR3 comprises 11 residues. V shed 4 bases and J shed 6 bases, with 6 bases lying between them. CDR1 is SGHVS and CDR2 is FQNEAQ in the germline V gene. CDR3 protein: CASSSSNGYTF. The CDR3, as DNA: TGTGCCAGCAGCTCTAGCAATGGCTACACCTTC.

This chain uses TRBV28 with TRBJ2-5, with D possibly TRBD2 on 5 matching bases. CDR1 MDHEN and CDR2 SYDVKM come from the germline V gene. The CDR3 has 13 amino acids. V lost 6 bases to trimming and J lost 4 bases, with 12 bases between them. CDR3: CASRPGSPETQYF. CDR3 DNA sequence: TGTGCCAGCAGACCGGGATCCCCAGAGACCCAGTACTTC. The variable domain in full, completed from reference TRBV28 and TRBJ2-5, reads DVKVTQSSRYLVKRTGEKVFLECVQDMDHENMFWYRQDPGLGLRLIYFSYDVKMKEKGDIPEGYSVSREKKERFSLILESASTNQTSMYLCASRPGSPETQYFGPGTRLLVL.

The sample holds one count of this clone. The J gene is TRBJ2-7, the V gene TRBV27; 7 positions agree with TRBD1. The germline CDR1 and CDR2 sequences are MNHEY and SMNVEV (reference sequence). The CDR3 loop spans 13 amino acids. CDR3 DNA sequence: TGTGCCGCCTCAAAGAGAGGGGGCGCTGAAATCTTGGTC. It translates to CAASKRGGAEILV.

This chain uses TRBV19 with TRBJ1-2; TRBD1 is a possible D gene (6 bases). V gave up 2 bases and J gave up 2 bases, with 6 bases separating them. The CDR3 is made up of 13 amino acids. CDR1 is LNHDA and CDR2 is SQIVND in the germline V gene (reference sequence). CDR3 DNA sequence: TGTGCCAGTAGTATAACAGGGAACTATGGCTACACCTTC. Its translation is CASSITGNYGYTF.

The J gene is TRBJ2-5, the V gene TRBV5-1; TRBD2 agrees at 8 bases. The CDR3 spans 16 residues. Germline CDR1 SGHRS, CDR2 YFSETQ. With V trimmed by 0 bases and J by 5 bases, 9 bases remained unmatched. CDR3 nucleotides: TGCGCCAGCAGCTTGGCGTCGGGGGGGCGTCGGGAGACCCAGTACTTC. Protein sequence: CASSLASGGRRETQYF.

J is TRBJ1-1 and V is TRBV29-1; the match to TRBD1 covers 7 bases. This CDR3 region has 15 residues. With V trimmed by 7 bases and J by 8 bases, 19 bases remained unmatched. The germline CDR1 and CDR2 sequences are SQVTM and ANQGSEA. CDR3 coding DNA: TGCAGCGCCGTGCTGCCGGGACAGCGACCCAAAGAAGCTTTCTTT. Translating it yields CSAVLPGQRPKEAFF.

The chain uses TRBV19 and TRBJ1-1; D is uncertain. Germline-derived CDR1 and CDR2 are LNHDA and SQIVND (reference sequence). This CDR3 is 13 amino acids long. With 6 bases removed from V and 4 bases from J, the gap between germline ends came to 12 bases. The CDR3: CASRWAGSTEAFF. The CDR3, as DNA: TGTGCCAGTAGGTGGGCTGGGAGCACTGAAGCTTTCTTT.

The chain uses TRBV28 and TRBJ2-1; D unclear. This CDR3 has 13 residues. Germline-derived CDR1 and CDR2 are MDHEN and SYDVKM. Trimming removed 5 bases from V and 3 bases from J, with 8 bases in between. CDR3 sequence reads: CASSPRFYNEQFF. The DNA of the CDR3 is TGTGCCAGCAGTCCTCGTTTCTACAATGAGCAGTTCTTC.

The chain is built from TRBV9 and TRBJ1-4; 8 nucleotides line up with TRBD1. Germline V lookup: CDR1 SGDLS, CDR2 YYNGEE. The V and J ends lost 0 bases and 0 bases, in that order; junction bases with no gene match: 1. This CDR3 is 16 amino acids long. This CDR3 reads CASSVDRGTTNEKLFF. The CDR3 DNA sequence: TGTGCCAGCAGCGTAGACAGGGGGACAACTAATGAAAAACTGTTTTTT.

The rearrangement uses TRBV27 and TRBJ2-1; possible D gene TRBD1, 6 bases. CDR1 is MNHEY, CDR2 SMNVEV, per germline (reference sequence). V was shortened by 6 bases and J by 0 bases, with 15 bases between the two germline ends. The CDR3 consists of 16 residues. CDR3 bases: TGTGCCAGCAGGGGATGGGGGCCAAGCTCCTACAATGAGCAGTTCTTC. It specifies CASRGWGPSSYNEQFF.

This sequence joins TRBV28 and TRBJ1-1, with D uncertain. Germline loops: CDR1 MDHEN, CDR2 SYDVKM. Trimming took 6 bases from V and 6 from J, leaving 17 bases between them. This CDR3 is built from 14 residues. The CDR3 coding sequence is TGTGCCAGCAGGCCAGAGAGCGGGCCTTCTGAAGCTTTCTTT. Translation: CASRPESGPSEAFF.

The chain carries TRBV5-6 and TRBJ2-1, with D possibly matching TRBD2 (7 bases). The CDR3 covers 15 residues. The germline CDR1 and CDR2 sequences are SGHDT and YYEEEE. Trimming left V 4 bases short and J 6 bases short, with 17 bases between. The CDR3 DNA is TGTGCCAGCAGCCACCCGGGGGGCCACCTCAATGAGCAGTTCTTC. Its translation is CASSHPGGHLNEQFF.

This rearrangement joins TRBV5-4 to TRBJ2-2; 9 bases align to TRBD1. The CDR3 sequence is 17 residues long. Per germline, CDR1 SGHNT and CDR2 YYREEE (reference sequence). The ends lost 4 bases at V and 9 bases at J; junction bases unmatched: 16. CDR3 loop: CASSPGQGTGVGRELFF. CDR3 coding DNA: TGTGCCAGCAGCCCCGGACAGGGGACGGGGGTAGGCCGGGAGCTGTTTTTT.

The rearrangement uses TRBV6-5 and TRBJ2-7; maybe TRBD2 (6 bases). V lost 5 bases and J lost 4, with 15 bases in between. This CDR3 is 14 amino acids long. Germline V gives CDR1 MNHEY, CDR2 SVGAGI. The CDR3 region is CASSRDSPRYEQYF. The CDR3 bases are TGTGCCAGCAGTCGGGACTCTCCTAGATACGAGCAGTACTTC.

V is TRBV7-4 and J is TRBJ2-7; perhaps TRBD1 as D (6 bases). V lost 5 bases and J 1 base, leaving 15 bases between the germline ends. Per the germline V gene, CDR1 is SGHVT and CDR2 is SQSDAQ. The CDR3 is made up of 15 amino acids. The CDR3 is CASSPAGTKSYEQYV. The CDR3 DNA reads TGTGCCAGCAGCCCAGCCGGGACAAAATCCTACGAGCAGTACGTC.

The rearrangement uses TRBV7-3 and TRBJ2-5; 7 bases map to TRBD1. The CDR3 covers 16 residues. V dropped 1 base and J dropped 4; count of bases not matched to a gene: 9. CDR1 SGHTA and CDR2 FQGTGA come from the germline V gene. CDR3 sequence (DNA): TGTGCCAGCAGCTTAAACGCCAGGGGGTTCGGAGAGACCCAGTACTTC. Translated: CASSLNARGFGETQYF.

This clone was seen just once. CDR3 DNA sequence: TGTGCCAGCGGGACAGATACGAGGAACACTGAAGCTTTCTTT. Its protein product is CASGTDTRNTEAFF. The J gene is TRBJ1-1, the V gene TRBV6-1, with 7 bases aligning to TRBD1. Germline V CDR1 and CDR2: MNHNS, SASEGT. The CDR3 is 14 amino acids. After removal of 8 bases from V and 1 base from J, the junction contained 7 bases not matched to a gene.

The CDR3 reads CASSHRPQGFTGELFF. The DNA for the CDR3 is TGTGCCAGCAGCCATAGGCCTCAGGGTTTCACCGGGGAGCTGTTTTTT. The V and J genes are TRBV11-2 and TRBJ2-2, with D perhaps matching TRBD1 (5 bases). The germline V and J ends were trimmed by 5 bases and 4 bases, with 17 bases remaining between them. Germline V gene sequence: CDR1 SGHAT, CDR2 FQNNGV. This CDR3 is built from 16 residues. Drawing the rest from reference TRBV11-2 and TRBJ2-2, the complete variable domain is EAGVAQSPRYKIIEKRQSVAFWCNPISGHATLYWYQQILGQGPKLLIQFQNNGVVDDSQLPKDRFSAERLKGVDSTLKIQPAKLEDSAVYLCASSHRPQGFTGELFFGEGSRLTVL.

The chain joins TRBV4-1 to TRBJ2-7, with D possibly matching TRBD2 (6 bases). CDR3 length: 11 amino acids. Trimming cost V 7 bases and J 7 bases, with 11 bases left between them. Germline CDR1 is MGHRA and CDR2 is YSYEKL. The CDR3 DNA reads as TGCGCCAGCACTAATGGGGGGGAGCAGTACTTC. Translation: CASTNGGEQYF.